The rows below give T cell receptor beta chains drawn from one sample of a study of T cells in Graves' hyperthyroidism and ophthalmopathy. MiXCR, applied by TCRdb to the multiplex PCR reads, yields one record per CDR3 protein. Here the sample spans about 510,000 distinct CDR3 sequences, about 15% being singletons. Specimen: blood. The receptors shown here come from a woman in her forties with Graves' hyperthyroidism. Both conserved end residues are part of each CDR3. Fields, in order: J gene, V gene, CDR3 protein.

j_gene: TRBJ2-5; v_gene: TRBV29-1; CDR3aa: CSVIPGTGVETQYF
j_gene: TRBJ1-1; v_gene: TRBV19; CDR3aa: CASSSGAYNIEAFF
j_gene: TRBJ2-5; v_gene: TRBV19; CDR3aa: CAGSKDRVGTQYF
j_gene: TRBJ2-1; v_gene: TRBV7-9; CDR3aa: CASSEGQGSFNEQFF
j_gene: TRBJ1-3; v_gene: TRBV10-2; CDR3aa: CASGDRQSSGNTIYF
j_gene: TRBJ1-2; v_gene: TRBV4-1; CDR3aa: CASSQETTVNYGYTF
j_gene: TRBJ1-1; v_gene: TRBV14; CDR3aa: CASSQFTGGVTEAFF
j_gene: TRBJ2-2; v_gene: TRBV7-9; CDR3aa: CASSLFGPGLAGGNTGELFF
j_gene: TRBJ1-6; v_gene: TRBV20-1; CDR3aa: CSATPNPGTGSNNSPLHF
j_gene: TRBJ1-4; v_gene: TRBV7-2; CDR3aa: CASSLVVSASNEKLFF
j_gene: TRBJ2-5; v_gene: TRBV20-1; CDR3aa: CSARGLAGLQETQYF
j_gene: TRBJ2-1; v_gene: TRBV3-1; CDR3aa: CASSQVDYLADNEQFF
j_gene: TRBJ2-1; v_gene: TRBV4-1; CDR3aa: CASSQVWGSGFTGYNEQFF
j_gene: TRBJ2-3; v_gene: TRBV7-9; CDR3aa: CASSPWTSGSVDTQYF
j_gene: TRBJ2-7; v_gene: TRBV10-2; CDR3aa: CASSDGPGYEQYF
j_gene: TRBJ2-5; v_gene: TRBV27; CDR3aa: CASSLTGDFLAETQYF
j_gene: TRBJ2-3; v_gene: TRBV18; CDR3aa: CASSPPGRSRTDTQYF
j_gene: TRBJ1-5; v_gene: TRBV7-9; CDR3aa: CASSSNLEQPQHF
j_gene: TRBJ2-3; v_gene: TRBV27; CDR3aa: CASSLDGRGVDTQYF
j_gene: TRBJ1-1; v_gene: TRBV28; CDR3aa: CASSSTHTGNTEAFF
j_gene: TRBJ2-7; v_gene: TRBV29-1; CDR3aa: CSVELGGGNGPYEQYF
j_gene: TRBJ2-7; v_gene: TRBV7-9; CDR3aa: CASSLGPSAGYEQYF
j_gene: TRBJ2-3; v_gene: TRBV20-1; CDR3aa: CSAPEGVRDTDTQYF
j_gene: TRBJ1-1; v_gene: TRBV29-1; CDR3aa: CSVHRGSGATEAFF
j_gene: TRBJ1-1; v_gene: TRBV6-2/TRBV6-3; CDR3aa: CASSYYRGPGNTEAFF
j_gene: TRBJ1-2; v_gene: TRBV6-2/TRBV6-3; CDR3aa: CASSYWTGRLYGYTF
j_gene: TRBJ2-1; v_gene: TRBV12-3/TRBV12-4; CDR3aa: CASSQWAPTYNEQFF
j_gene: TRBJ1-2; v_gene: TRBV2; CDR3aa: CASSVKQANYGYTF
j_gene: TRBJ1-5; v_gene: TRBV2; CDR3aa: CASSGWTGGNNQPQHF
j_gene: TRBJ2-3; v_gene: TRBV12-3/TRBV12-4; CDR3aa: CASSFGGVSTDTQYF
j_gene: TRBJ2-7; v_gene: TRBV14; CDR3aa: CASSRTQAGSYEQYF
j_gene: TRBJ1-4; v_gene: TRBV12-5; CDR3aa: CASGTGQGPGKLFF
j_gene: TRBJ2-5; v_gene: TRBV24-1; CDR3aa: CATSDQDRYQETQYF
j_gene: TRBJ2-6; v_gene: TRBV6-1; CDR3aa: CASFDWGAGANVLTF
j_gene: TRBJ2-1; v_gene: TRBV3-1; CDR3aa: CASRLPGTSVGEQFF
j_gene: TRBJ1-1; v_gene: TRBV7-9; CDR3aa: CASSLSTGATEAFF
j_gene: TRBJ1-6; v_gene: TRBV2; CDR3aa: CASSLGLVNSPLHF
j_gene: TRBJ2-1; v_gene: TRBV20-1; CDR3aa: CSARDLELAATTYEQFF
j_gene: TRBJ2-1; v_gene: TRBV6-1; CDR3aa: CASAPRAVLVYNEQFF
j_gene: TRBJ2-7; v_gene: TRBV6-6; CDR3aa: CASSYYSGSGYEQYF
j_gene: TRBJ2-7; v_gene: TRBV30; CDR3aa: CAWSPSTFYEQYF
j_gene: TRBJ2-1; v_gene: TRBV7-2; CDR3aa: CASSFAGGSGGQFF
j_gene: TRBJ2-3; v_gene: TRBV6-5; CDR3aa: CASSYMGTDTQYF
j_gene: TRBJ1-4; v_gene: TRBV5-8; CDR3aa: CASSRGTGRGEKLFF
j_gene: TRBJ1-5; v_gene: TRBV30; CDR3aa: CAWSAGDRYSNQPQHF
j_gene: TRBJ2-7; v_gene: TRBV12-5; CDR3aa: CASGLVEPYEQYF
j_gene: TRBJ2-5; v_gene: TRBV9; CDR3aa: CASSARYF
j_gene: TRBJ2-7; v_gene: TRBV27; CDR3aa: CASSLEGHQTYEQYF
j_gene: TRBJ1-2; v_gene: TRBV18; CDR3aa: CASSPPIPRTRNDGYTF
j_gene: TRBJ2-7; v_gene: TRBV7-9; CDR3aa: CASSASQTYYEQYF
j_gene: TRBJ2-5; v_gene: TRBV7-7; CDR3aa: CASSSGRAYQETQYF
j_gene: TRBJ1-2; v_gene: TRBV3-1; CDR3aa: CASSQDEGFGYTF
j_gene: TRBJ2-5; v_gene: TRBV18; CDR3aa: CASSPYRRGQIAGETQYF
j_gene: TRBJ2-2; v_gene: TRBV30; CDR3aa: CAWSQHRGTGELFF
j_gene: TRBJ2-7; v_gene: TRBV28; CDR3aa: CASSPVDSPGLAGGRVGYEQYF
j_gene: TRBJ2-1; v_gene: TRBV7-9; CDR3aa: CASSFPAAGAPNEQFF